Below, 17 T cell receptor beta chains from the same sample are listed, as sequenced in a study of technical replicates of blood from a handful of donors. The data were produced by immunoSEQ multiplex PCR, yet TCRdb's version contains in-frame clones alone and is incomplete. The data show 85,000 to 90,000 clones, around 92% seen once. Sequencing was carried out using T cells isolated from PBMCs. These receptors all stem from a human donor in good health.

The chain uses TRBV5-1 and TRBJ2-7; D uncertain. The CDR3 is made up of 12 amino acids. In germline, CDR1 is SGHRS, CDR2 YFSETQ. The V and J ends lost 0 bases and 5 bases respectively, with 6 bases between them. This chain's CDR3 is CASSLVGNEQYF. CDR3 bases: TGCGCCAGCAGCTTGGTGGGCAACGAGCAGTACTTC.

The V call is TRBV5-1, the J call TRBJ1-2; 7 positions match TRBD1. This CDR3 is built from 13 residues. The germline CDR1 and CDR2 sequences are SGHRS and YFSETQ. The trim removed 7 bases at V and 8 bases at J, leaving 11 bases unmatched. CDR3 coding DNA: TGCGCCAGCCAACGCGAGGTGGGACAGGGCTACACCTTC. The encoded protein is CASQREVGQGYTF. The entire variable domain, with the rest obtained from reference TRBV5-1 and TRBJ1-2, is as follows: KAGVTQTPRYLIKTRGQQVTLSCSPISGHRSVSWYQQTPGQGLQFLFEYFSETQRNKGNFPGRFSGRQFSNSRSEMNVSTLELGDSALYLCASQREVGQGYTFGSGTRLTVV.

This chain links TRBV7-9 with TRBJ2-7; 12 bases line up with TRBD1. Trimming took 1 base from V and 3 from J; bases not matched to a gene: 4. The CDR3 has 16 residues. In germline, CDR1 is SEHNR, CDR2 FQNEAQ (reference sequence). In DNA, the CDR3 is TGTGCCAGCAGCTTAGTTGGGGACAGGGGGCACTACGAGCAGTACTTC. Its translation: CASSLVGDRGHYEQYF.

V usage is TRBV6-1 and J usage is TRBJ2-2, with D possibly TRBD1 on 5 matching bases. The CDR3 runs 17 residues. V was pared by 1 base and J by 3 bases, with 15 bases between. Germline V lookup: CDR1 MNHNS, CDR2 SASEGT. CDR3 region: CASSEGLGRDYTGELFF. The CDR3 coding sequence is TGTGCCAGCAGTGAAGGGCTCGGCAGGGATTACACCGGGGAGCTGTTTTTT.

CDR3 bases: TGTGCCAGCAGCTTTTATTCGGGGGGAGAAGAGACCCAGTACTTC. Protein sequence: CASSFYSGGEETQYF. J is TRBJ2-5 and V is TRBV11-1; TRBD2 aligns across 7 bases. V shed 3 bases and J 3 bases; nucleotides not matched to a gene: 7. CDR3 size: 15 residues. Germline V gene data show CDR1 as SGHAT and CDR2 as FQDESV (reference sequence).

The chain carries TRBV19 and TRBJ2-6; unclear D gene. Germline CDR1 is LNHDA and CDR2 is SQIVND (reference sequence). V was cut by 8 bases and J by 2 bases, with 7 bases left in between. This CDR3 comprises 13 residues. DNA of the CDR3: TGTGCCAGTCAACCAGCTGGGGCCAACGTCCTGACTTTC. It codes for CASQPAGANVLTF.

CDR3 protein: CASSSFGDTQYF. CDR3 DNA: TGTGCCAGCAGCTCATTCGGAGATACGCAGTATTTT. The chain has TRBV7-8 and TRBJ2-3; D not resolved. Trimming stripped 4 bases from V and 5 bases from J, with 7 bases between. The CDR3 has 12 amino acids. CDR1 SGHVS and CDR2 FQNEAQ come from the germline V gene. The whole variable domain, remainder taken from reference TRBV7-8 and TRBJ2-3, is GAGVSQSPRYKVAKRGQDVALRCDPISGHVSLFWYQQALGQGPEFLTYFQNEAQLDKSGLPSDRFFAERPEGSVSTLKIQRTQQEDSAVYLCASSSFGDTQYFGPGTRLTVL.

The chain joins TRBV6-1 to TRBJ1-1, with D maybe TRBD1 (5 bases). Trimming removed 10 bases from V and 4 bases from J, with 16 bases in between. CDR1 MNHNS and CDR2 SASEGT come from the germline V gene. This CDR3 has 13 residues. This CDR3 is CANAQQVGTEAFF. The CDR3 region has the DNA TGTGCCAACGCACAACAGGTCGGCACTGAAGCTTTCTTT.

The V and J genes are TRBV7-9 and TRBJ2-2; no definite D call. Germline-derived CDR1 and CDR2 are SEHNR and FQNEAQ (reference sequence). V dropped 1 base and J dropped 2 bases, with 5 bases sitting between them. The CDR3 contains 14 residues. The CDR3: CASSLDLNTGELFF. DNA for the CDR3: TGTGCCAGCAGCTTAGATCTAAACACCGGGGAGCTGTTTTTT.

The chain employs TRBV5-1 and TRBJ2-3; tentatively, D is TRBD1 (6 bases). V lost 4 bases and J 0 bases, leaving 12 bases between the germline ends. CDR3 length equals 15 residues. The germline V gene has CDR1 SGHRS and CDR2 YFSETQ. DNA of the CDR3: TGCGCCAGCAGCGAGGGACAATCTAGCACAGATACGCAGTATTTT. It translates to CASSEGQSSTDTQYF.

The gene calls are TRBV7-7 and TRBJ2-5, with TRBD2 matching 10 bases. CDR3 length equals 18 residues. Unmatched junction bases numbered 8, after V lost 1 base and J lost 0 bases. Germline CDR1 SSHAT, CDR2 FNYEAQ (reference sequence). The CDR3 spells CASSLGLAGTLYQETQYF. The DNA of the CDR3 is TGTGCCAGCAGCTTAGGACTAGCGGGCACCCTGTACCAAGAGACCCAGTACTTC.

The chain couples TRBV6-6 to TRBJ2-7, with D maybe TRBD2 (6 bases). This CDR3 has 16 amino acids. Germline assignment: CDR1 MNHNY and CDR2 SVGAGI (reference sequence). Trimming stripped 0 bases from V and 1 base from J, with 13 bases between. The CDR3 loop is CASSYSRLASSYEQYF. The DNA of the CDR3 is TGTGCCAGCAGTTACTCCCGCCTAGCGAGTTCCTACGAGCAGTACTTC.

The chain uses TRBV27 and TRBJ2-7; maybe TRBD2 (6 bases). CDR3 length: 15 amino acids. Germline values: CDR1 MNHEY, CDR2 SMNVEV (reference sequence). Trimming pared 1 base from V and 3 bases from J, leaving 13 bases between. In DNA form, the CDR3 reads TGTGCCAGCAGTTTATTGGAGCGGGCAGGCTACGAGCAGTACTTC. As protein: CASSLLERAGYEQYF.

This chain joins TRBV11-2 and TRBJ1-3, with D possibly being TRBD1 (5 bases). The V end lost 1 base, the J end lost 1 base, and 8 bases lay between the germline ends. This CDR3 spans 15 amino acids. CDR1 and CDR2 from the germline V gene are SGHAT and FQNNGV. The CDR3: CASSLGGVSGNTIYF. CDR3 nucleotides: TGTGCCAGCAGCTTAGGGGGGGTGTCTGGAAACACCATATATTTT. Variable domain in full (rest from reference TRBV11-2 and TRBJ1-3): EAGVAQSPRYKIIEKRQSVAFWCNPISGHATLYWYQQILGQGPKLLIQFQNNGVVDDSQLPKDRFSAERLKGVDSTLKIQPAKLEDSAVYLCASSLGGVSGNTIYFGEGSWLTVV.

V gene TRBV2 combines with J gene TRBJ1-1; TRBD1 is a possible D gene (6 bases). Germline loops: CDR1 SNHLY, CDR2 FYNNEI. Trimming shortened V by 8 bases and J by 8 bases, and 21 bases separated the two germline ends. CDR3 length: 14 amino acids. CDR3 sequence: CASHEVQPQGEAFF. The CDR3 DNA sequence: TGTGCCAGCCACGAAGTTCAGCCTCAGGGGGAAGCTTTCTTT.

The genes are TRBV5-1 and TRBJ1-1; D may be TRBD1 (5 bases). V lost 4 bases to trimming and J lost 0 bases, with 10 bases between them. CDR1 and CDR2 (germline): SGHRS, YFSETQ. This CDR3 is built from 14 residues. Here the CDR3 reads CASSLQVLNTEAFF. The CDR3 DNA follows: TGCGCCAGCAGCCTACAGGTACTGAACACTGAAGCTTTCTTT.

The rearrangement links TRBV6-5 to TRBJ2-2; a possible D gene is TRBD2 (7 bases). V was clipped by 6 bases and J by 7 bases, with 12 bases between them. This CDR3 spans 13 amino acids. Germline CDR1 and CDR2: MNHEY and SVGAGI. This chain's CDR3 is CASSNREGGELFF. The CDR3 bases are TGTGCCAGCAGCAACAGGGAGGGCGGGGAGCTGTTTTTT.